Following are 21 T cell receptor beta chains from one sample sequenced in a study of metastatic and nonmetastatic thyroid tumors. Before thyroid surgery, none of the patients had received any treatment. TCRdb ran MiXCR on the PCR reads. Counted here are about 39,000 clones, under 20% occurring once; the ten biggest clones make up roughly 13%. Sequences were obtained from tumor tissue. Receptor source: a female donor with papillary thyroid cancer or a benign thyroid nodule (not recorded which). Some clones in this sample may be carry-over from other donors' samples.

This chain joins TRBV20-1 and TRBJ2-7; 12 positions match TRBD2. Looked up from germline, CDR1 is DFQATT and CDR2 is SNEGSKA (reference sequence). The CDR3 contains 16 residues. The V segment lost 5 bases and the J segment 2 bases; nucleotides outside the gene matches: 10. The CDR3 sequence is CSASGTSGPYPYEQYF. CDR3 DNA: TGCAGTGCTTCCGGGACTAGCGGGCCCTACCCCTACGAGCAGTACTTC.

In its sample, this clone was seen a few times. One junction end does not reproduce the germline sequence, and a read error may be involved. V gene TRBV6-2 or TRBV6-3 combines with J gene TRBJ1-6; D is perhaps TRBD1 (5 bases). Germline V gene lookup returns CDR1 MNHEY and CDR2 SVGEGT. The CDR3 totals 13 residues. The CDR3 DNA is TGTGCCAGCAGTTACAGGGGTAATTCACCCATCCACTTT. It is translated as CASSYRGNSPIHF.

In this sample, this clone is medium-sized. V gene TRBV27 combines with J gene TRBJ2-7; D is uncertain. V shed 5 bases and J shed 7 bases, with 24 bases lying between them. Germline V gene sequence: CDR1 MNHEY, CDR2 SMNVEV (reference sequence). The CDR3 covers 16 residues. The CDR3 nucleotides are TGTGCCAGCAGTCCTTCTTCACACCCCCCGCTGAGAGAGCAGTACTTC. Residues: CASSPSSHPPLREQYF.

As to this clone: This may arise from a read error, as a much more abundant clone is one base away. The chain couples TRBV3-1 to TRBJ2-5; TRBD2 might be the D (5 bases). The CDR3 is 15 residues long. Germline loops: CDR1 LGHDT, CDR2 YNNKEL (reference sequence). V lost 1 base and J 5 bases, leaving 14 bases between the germline ends. The CDR3 DNA reads TGTGCCAGCAGCCAAGTCGGGATCATTCCGGAGACCCAGTACTTC. Translating gives CASSQVGIIPETQYF.

Of note for this clone: One base away lies a much larger clone, so this may be a sequencing read error. The V call is TRBV6-1, the J call TRBJ2-7; the D gene is possibly TRBD1 (6 bases). The V end lost 2 bases, the J end lost 2 bases, and 16 bases lay between the germline ends. The CDR3 has 16 amino acids. In germline, CDR1 is MNHNS, CDR2 SASEGT. This chain's CDR3 is CASSELDSLNTYEQYF. The CDR3 coding sequence is TGTGCCAGCAGTGAACTGGACAGCTTAAACACCTACGAGCAGTACTTC.

Only a few counts were recorded for this clone. Just one base apart from a much larger clone, this may be a read error. V gene TRBV13 combines with J gene TRBJ1-2; D might be TRBD1 (5 bases). The CDR3 consists of 15 residues. The germline CDR1 and CDR2 sequences are PRHDT and FYEKMQ (reference sequence). V lost 2 bases, J lost 5 bases, and 15 bases lay in between. The CDR3 nucleotides read TGTGCCAGCAGCTTAAGAGTGTCCGAGGGGTATGGCTACACCTTC. Amino acid sequence: CASSLRVSEGYGYTF. Filled out from reference TRBV13 and TRBJ1-2, the complete variable domain reads AAGVIQSPRHLIKEKRETATLKCYPIPRHDTVYWYQQGPGQDPQFLISFYEKMQSDKGSIPDRFSAQQFSDYHSELNMSSLELGDSALYFCASSLRVSEGYGYTFGSGTRLTVV.

This clone is medium-sized (0.01 to 0.1%) by share. The chain recombines TRBV11-2 with TRBJ1-2; unclear D gene. CDR3 size: 13 residues. Per the germline V gene, CDR1 is SGHAT and CDR2 is FQNNGV. Trimming removed 0 bases from V and 2 bases from J, with 4 bases in between. The DNA of the CDR3 is TGTGCCAGCAGCTTAGAGTGGAACTATGGCTACACCTTC. Translating gives CASSLEWNYGYTF. Using reference TRBV11-2 and TRBJ1-2 for the parts outside the CDR3, the full variable domain is EAGVAQSPRYKIIEKRQSVAFWCNPISGHATLYWYQQILGQGPKLLIQFQNNGVVDDSQLPKDRFSAERLKGVDSTLKIQPAKLEDSAVYLCASSLEWNYGYTFGSGTRLTVV.

At least ten counts were recorded for this clone. This chain links TRBV28 with TRBJ2-7, with TRBD2 matching over 11 bases. Germline CDR1 MDHEN, CDR2 SYDVKM. V shed 7 bases and J 4 bases; nucleotides not matched to a gene: 12. The length of the CDR3 is 16 residues. The CDR3 spells CASKTVAGGPLYEQYF. CDR3 sequence (DNA): TGTGCCAGCAAGACAGTAGCGGGAGGGCCGTTATACGAGCAGTACTTC.

Note on this clone: This may come from a read error, since a much larger clone is one base off. The genes are TRBV10-3 and TRBJ1-4, with D possibly matching TRBD1 (5 bases). CDR3 length: 13 amino acids. CDR1 and CDR2 from the germline V gene are ENHRY and SYGVKD. Trimming removed 4 bases from V and 8 bases from J, with 11 bases in between. The CDR3: CAISARGLEKLFF. CDR3 DNA sequence: TGTGCCATCAGTGCTCGGGGACTAGAAAAACTGTTTTTT.

This clone has a count of ten or more. This rearrangement joins TRBV6-1 to TRBJ2-2; weak D call: TRBD2 (5 bases). V lost 1 base to trimming and J lost 0 bases, with 15 bases between them. In germline, CDR1 is MNHNS, CDR2 SASEGT. There are 18 residues in the CDR3. The CDR3 DNA reads as TGTGCCAGCAGTGAAGGACGGGGAATAGATACGAACACCGGGGAGCTGTTTTTT. It codes for CASSEGRGIDTNTGELFF.

This clone was picked up a small number of times. The chain joins TRBV27 to TRBJ2-7; D may be TRBD1 (6 bases). V was pared by 6 bases and J by 2 bases, with 17 bases between. Looked up from germline, CDR1 is MNHEY and CDR2 is SMNVEV (reference sequence). The CDR3 runs 15 residues. The CDR3 is CASSLRGTLAYEQYF. As DNA, the CDR3 is TGTGCCAGCAGCCTTAGGGGGACATTAGCCTACGAGCAGTACTTC.

In this sample, this clone turned up many times. V gene TRBV7-2 combines with J gene TRBJ2-2; D possibly uses TRBD1 or TRBD2 (5 bases each). Trimming took off 5 bases at V and 2 bases at J, with 12 bases between the two ends. Germline CDR1 reads SGHTA; CDR2 reads FQGNSA. CDR3 length equals 15 residues. DNA for the CDR3: TGTGCCAGCAGCGCTTGGGGACGAAACACCGGGGAGCTGTTTTTT. Its protein product is CASSAWGRNTGELFF.

V usage is TRBV5-1 and J usage is TRBJ2-5; the match to TRBD1 covers 7 bases. The CDR3 loop spans 15 amino acids. Germline CDR1 and CDR2: SGHRS and YFSETQ. With V trimmed by 4 bases and J by 3 bases, 9 bases remained unmatched. CDR3 sequence: CASSPYRGNEETQYF. In nucleotides, the CDR3 is TGCGCCAGCAGCCCCTACAGGGGTAATGAAGAGACCCAGTACTTC.

This chain links TRBV10-1 with TRBJ2-2, with D perhaps matching TRBD1 or TRBD2 (5 bases each). Trimming took 3 bases from V and 4 from J, leaving 21 bases between them. Germline V lookup: CDR1 WNHNN, CDR2 SYGVQD (reference sequence). The CDR3 runs to 18 residues. The CDR3 DNA sequence: TGCGCCAGCAGTGACTTATTCGTTTATGTAGGGACCACCGGGGAGCTGTTTTTT. Translating gives CASSDLFVYVGTTGELFF.

This clone was observed at least ten times. The rearrangement joins TRBV24-1 to TRBJ2-1, with TRBD2 identical over 11 bases. V dropped 5 bases and J dropped 4; count of bases not matched to a gene: 15. Per the germline V gene, CDR1 is KGHDR and CDR2 is SFDVKD. The CDR3 length is 19 residues. CDR3 sequence reads: CATSASAGRSSGGYNEQFF. For the CDR3, the DNA is TGTGCCACCAGTGCGTCGGCAGGGAGATCTAGCGGGGGGTACAATGAGCAGTTCTTC.

In its sample, this clone was seen many times. The sample contains more than one DNA sequence encoding this CDR3. The rearrangement links TRBV19 to TRBJ2-1; D might be TRBD2 (6 bases). Looked up from germline, CDR1 is LNHDA and CDR2 is SQIVND (reference sequence). Trimming left V 10 bases short and J 0 bases short, with 16 bases between. This CDR3 is 15 amino acids long. The CDR3 coding sequence is TGTGCCACCCGGGAAGGAGCGGGCTCCTACAATGAGCAGTTCTTC. Translated: CATREGAGSYNEQFF.

The chain employs TRBV6-2 or TRBV6-3 and TRBJ2-7, with D hard to call. The CDR3 has 11 amino acids. Germline assignment: CDR1 MNHEY and CDR2 SVGEGT. V was pared by 4 bases and J by 6 bases, with 7 bases between. CDR3 amino acids: CASSFGLEQYF. The CDR3 DNA is TGTGCCAGCAGTTTCGGGCTCGAGCAGTACTTC.

This clone was counted many times. V usage is TRBV12-3 or TRBV12-4 and J usage is TRBJ1-2; D ambiguous. The V end was cut by 4 bases, the J end by 7 bases, with 16 bases between. The CDR3 totals 14 residues. The CDR3 here is CASSSVGLRAGYTF. The CDR3, as DNA: TGTGCCAGCAGTTCTGTCGGGTTGAGGGCTGGCTACACCTTC.

With respect to this clone: This clone may be a read error of a much larger clone one base away. The rearrangement joins TRBV2 to TRBJ2-5, with D perhaps matching TRBD2 (5 bases). The CDR3 runs 12 residues. Germline V gene lookup returns CDR1 SNHLY and CDR2 FYNNEI. In DNA form, the CDR3 reads TGTGCCAGCAGTGGGGGTTGGGAGACCCATTACTTC. Encoded protein: CASSGGWETHYF.

This clone was seen at least ten times. The chain uses TRBV4-2 and TRBJ2-3, with D perhaps TRBD1 or TRBD2 (5 bases each). Trimming stripped 1 base from V and 1 base from J, with 9 bases between. In germline, CDR1 is LGHNA, CDR2 YNFKEQ. The length of the CDR3 is 15 residues. As DNA, the CDR3 is TGTGCCAGCAGCCAAGTGCAGGGAGGCACAGATACGCAGTATTTT. Translating gives CASSQVQGGTDTQYF.

This clone was observed many times. The J gene is TRBJ2-5, the V gene TRBV12-3 or TRBV12-4, with D maybe TRBD1 (5 bases). The CDR3 contains 14 residues. Trimming left V 3 bases short and J 4 bases short, with 12 bases between. This chain's CDR3 is CASSFRGRVETQYF. The CDR3 bases are TGTGCCAGCAGTTTTAGGGGAAGGGTAGAGACCCAGTACTTC.